This TCR beta chain appears in the sequencing data of a study of pediatric ulcerative colitis. Germline V gene lookup returns CDR1 SQVTM and CDR2 ANQGSEA. Trimming pared 1 base from V and 3 bases from J, leaving 9 bases between. CDR3 length: 13 amino acids. Measured with immunoSEQ multiplex PCR; TCRdb has only the in-frame clones, and not every one. This table holds 65,000 or so clones, about nine tenths found once. This receptor was identified in a boy between 5 and 17 years old with severe ulcerative colitis. This rearrangement joins TRBV29-1 to TRBJ1-1; D remains unclear. The sequenced sample was blood. The CDR3 loop reads CSVEGSGYTEAFF. CDR3 bases: TGCAGCGTTGAAGGCTCCGGTTACACTGAAGCTTTCTTT.